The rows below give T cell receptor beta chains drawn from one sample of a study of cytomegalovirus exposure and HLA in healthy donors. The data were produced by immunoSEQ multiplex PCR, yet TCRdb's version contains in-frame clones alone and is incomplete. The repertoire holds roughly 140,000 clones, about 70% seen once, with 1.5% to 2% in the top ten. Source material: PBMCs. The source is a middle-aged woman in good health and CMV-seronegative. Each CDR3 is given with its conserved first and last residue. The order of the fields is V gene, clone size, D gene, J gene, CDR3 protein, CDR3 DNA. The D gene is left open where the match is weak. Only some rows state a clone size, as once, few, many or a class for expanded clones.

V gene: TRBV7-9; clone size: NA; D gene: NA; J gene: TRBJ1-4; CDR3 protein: CASSSRANEKLFF; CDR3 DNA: TGTGCCAGCAGCTCCAGGGCTAATGAAAAACTGTTTTTT
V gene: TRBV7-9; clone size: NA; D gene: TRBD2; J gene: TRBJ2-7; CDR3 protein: CASSSSPRTSWQYEQYF; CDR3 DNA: TGTGCCAGCAGCTCCTCGCCTAGGACTAGCTGGCAGTACGAGCAGTACTTC
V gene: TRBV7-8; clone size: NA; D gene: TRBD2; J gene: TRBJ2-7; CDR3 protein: CASSLVPSGDQYF; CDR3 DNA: TGTGCCAGCAGCTTAGTTCCTAGCGGGGATCAGTACTTC
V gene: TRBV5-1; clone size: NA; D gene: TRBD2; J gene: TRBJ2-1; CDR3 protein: CASSPTSGSRNEQFF; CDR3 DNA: TGCGCCAGCAGCCCGACTAGCGGGAGTCGAAATGAGCAGTTCTTC
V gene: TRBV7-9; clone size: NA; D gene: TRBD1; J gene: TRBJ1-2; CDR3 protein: CASSLALSVVAGGIYGYTF; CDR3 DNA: TGTGCCAGCAGCTTAGCGCTTTCGGTTGTAGCAGGGGGCATTTATGGCTACACCTTC
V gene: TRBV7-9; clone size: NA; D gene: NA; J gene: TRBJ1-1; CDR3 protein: CASSLGAGTEAFF; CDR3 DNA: TGTGCCAGCAGCTTAGGTGCGGGGACTGAAGCTTTCTTT
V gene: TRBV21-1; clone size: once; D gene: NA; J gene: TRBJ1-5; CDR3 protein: CARTGDRNQPQHF; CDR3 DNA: TGTGCCAGAACAGGGGATCGCAATCAGCCCCAGCATTTT
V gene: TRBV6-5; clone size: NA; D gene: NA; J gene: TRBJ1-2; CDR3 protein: CASRVGLLYGYTF; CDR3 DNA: TGTGCCAGCAGGGTCGGGTTGCTCTATGGCTACACCTTC
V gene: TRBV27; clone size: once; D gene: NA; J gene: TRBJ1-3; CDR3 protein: CARRTLGESGNTIYF; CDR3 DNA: TGTGCCCGGCGCACGCTGGGAGAATCTGGAAACACCATATATTTT
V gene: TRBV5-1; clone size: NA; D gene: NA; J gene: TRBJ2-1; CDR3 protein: CASSLVGGPNEQFF; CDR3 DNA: TGCGCCAGCAGCTTGGTAGGCGGCCCCAATGAGCAGTTCTTC
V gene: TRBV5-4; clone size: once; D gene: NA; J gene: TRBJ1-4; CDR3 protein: CASSAQLQGPNEKLFF; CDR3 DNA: TGTGCCAGCAGCGCCCAACTCCAGGGGCCTAATGAAAAACTGTTTTTT
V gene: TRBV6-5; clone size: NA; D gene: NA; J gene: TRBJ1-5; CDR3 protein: CASSYRGTAAPAF; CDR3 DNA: TGTGCCAGCAGTTACCGGGGGACCGCAGCCCCAGCATTT
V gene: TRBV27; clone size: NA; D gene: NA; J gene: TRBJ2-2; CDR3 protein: CASSTTNPIPGELFF; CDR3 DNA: TGTGCCAGCAGTACTACTAATCCAATCCCCGGGGAGCTGTTTTTT
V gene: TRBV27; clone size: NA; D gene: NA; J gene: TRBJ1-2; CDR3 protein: CASSVGLHYGYTF; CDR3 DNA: TGTGCCAGCAGTGTGGGCCTGCACTATGGCTACACCTTC
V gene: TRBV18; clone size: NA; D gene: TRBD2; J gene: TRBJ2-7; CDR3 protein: CASSPRGTSDLSYEQYF; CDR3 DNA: TGTGCCAGCTCACCACGCGGTACTAGCGATCTCTCCTACGAGCAGTACTTC
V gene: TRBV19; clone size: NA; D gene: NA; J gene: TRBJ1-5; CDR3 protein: CASSSLQGNNQPQHF; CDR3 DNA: TGTGCCAGTAGTTCACTACAGGGAAACAATCAGCCCCAGCATTTT
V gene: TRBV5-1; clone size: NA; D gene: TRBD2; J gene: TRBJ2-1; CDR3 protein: CASSISSGGDHEQFF; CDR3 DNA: TGCGCCAGCAGCATTTCTAGCGGGGGGGACCATGAGCAGTTCTTC
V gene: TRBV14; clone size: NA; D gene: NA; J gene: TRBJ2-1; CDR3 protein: CASSHGQYSYNEQFF; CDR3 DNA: TGTGCCAGCAGCCATGGACAGTACTCCTACAATGAGCAGTTCTTC
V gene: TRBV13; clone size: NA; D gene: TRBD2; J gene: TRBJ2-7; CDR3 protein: CASSLLAGSYEQYF; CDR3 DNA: TGTGCCAGCAGCCTACTAGCGGGGAGCTACGAGCAGTACTTC
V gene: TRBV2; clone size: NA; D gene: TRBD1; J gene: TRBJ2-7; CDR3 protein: CAIPRDRDSYEQYF; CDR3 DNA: TGTGCCATCCCACGGGACAGGGATTCCTACGAGCAGTACTTC
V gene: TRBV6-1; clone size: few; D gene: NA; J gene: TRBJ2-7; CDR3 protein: CASSVDISYEQYF; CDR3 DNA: TGTGCCAGCAGTGTTGACATTTCCTACGAGCAGTACTTC
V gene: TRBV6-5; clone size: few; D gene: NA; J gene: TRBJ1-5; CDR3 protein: CASSRTGLAQPQHF; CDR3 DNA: TGTGCCAGCAGTCGCACAGGGTTAGCTCAGCCCCAGCATTTT
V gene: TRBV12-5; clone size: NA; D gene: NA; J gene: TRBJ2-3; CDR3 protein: CASGLGAWDTQYF; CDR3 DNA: TGTGCTAGTGGTTTGGGGGCGTGGGATACGCAGTATTTT